What follows are 29 T cell receptor beta chains derived from one specimen sequenced in a study of blood T cell repertoires in COVID-19 (dated by TCRdb to 2020 to 2021). The library was generated by the immunoSEQ multiplex PCR assay. Drawn from immuneACCESS, this table holds only the in-frame rearrangements with V and J called that TCRdb kept. Clones are partly lost; checked studies trace under half to an unresolved V gene and leave the rest unexplained. The sample contains 400,000 to 550,000 clones, 70% to 90% of them found a single time. The ten largest clones add up to about 2.1% of the sample. The specimen sequenced was PBMCs or T cells enriched from blood (not recorded which). The receptors originated from a woman between 18 and 29 years old with acute COVID-19.

The rearrangement links TRBV7-6 to TRBJ1-3, with D uncertain. Trimming took 3 bases from V and 3 from J, leaving 6 bases between them. Germline values: CDR1 SGHVS, CDR2 FNYEAQ. The CDR3 is made up of 13 amino acids. The CDR3 DNA follows: TGTGCCAGCAGCTTTCAACTTGGAAACACCATATATTTT. Residues: CASSFQLGNTIYF.

This sequence joins TRBV5-6 and TRBJ2-7, with a tentative D call TRBD2 (6 bases). The CDR3 totals 16 residues. Germline V gene data show CDR1 as SGHDT and CDR2 as YYEEEE. Trimming removed 4 bases at V and 2 bases at J, with 19 bases between. The CDR3 here is CASSPGDGRGAYEQYF. Here the CDR3 DNA reads TGTGCCAGCAGCCCCGGGGACGGGAGAGGGGCCTACGAGCAGTACTTC.

The V call is TRBV7-3, the J call TRBJ2-1; 9 positions agree with TRBD1. V was pared by 0 bases and J by 5 bases, with 11 bases of the junction left unmatched. The CDR3 loop spans 18 amino acids. Germline CDR1 is SGHTA and CDR2 is FQGTGA. CDR3 sequence reads: CASSLTSQPGQGNNEQFF. CDR3 nucleotides: TGTGCCAGCAGCTTAACTTCTCAACCGGGACAGGGTAACAATGAGCAGTTCTTC.

This rearrangement joins TRBV27 to TRBJ2-1, with D perhaps TRBD1 (6 bases). Germline loops: CDR1 MNHEY, CDR2 SMNVEV (reference sequence). The CDR3 covers 13 residues. V lost 6 bases and J 3 bases, leaving 9 bases between the germline ends. This CDR3 is CASSRTDYNEQFF. CDR3 bases: TGTGCCAGCAGCCGGACAGACTACAATGAGCAGTTCTTC.

Turning to this clone: Other DNA variants within this sample encode the same CDR3. J is TRBJ2-2 and V is TRBV3-1 (or the pseudogene TRBV3-2); no definite D call. V lost 1 base and J lost 1, with 4 bases in between. This CDR3 is built from 14 residues. Germline-derived CDR1 and CDR2 are LGHDT and YNNKEL (reference sequence). The CDR3 protein is CASSQGGNTGELFF. CDR3 in DNA: TGTGCCAGCAGCCAAGGCGGGAACACCGGGGAGCTGTTTTTT.

This sequence joins TRBV16 and TRBJ1-5, with D possibly matching TRBD1 (6 bases). V was shortened by 0 bases and J by 0 bases, with 9 bases between the two germline ends. The CDR3 runs to 16 residues. Per the germline V gene, CDR1 is KGHSY and CDR2 is FQNENV. CDR3 sequence: CASSQSDRLSNQPQHF. As DNA, the CDR3 is TGTGCCAGCAGCCAATCGGACAGACTTAGCAATCAGCCCCAGCATTTT.

The chain joins TRBV28 to TRBJ2-3; 9 nucleotides match TRBD2. There are 14 residues in the CDR3. Germline CDR1 reads MDHEN; CDR2 reads SYDVKM. J lost 5 bases, V lost 3 bases, and 3 bases had no gene match. CDR3 in DNA: TGTGCCAGCAGTTTGGCGGGGGGGGGAGATACGCAGTATTTT. Its protein is CASSLAGGGDTQYF. Combining the CDR3 with reference TRBV28 and TRBJ2-3 gives the whole variable domain DVKVTQSSRYLVKRTGEKVFLECVQDMDHENMFWYRQDPGLGLRLIYFSYDVKMKEKGDIPEGYSVSREKKERFSLILESASTNQTSMYLCASSLAGGGDTQYFGPGTRLTVL.

The V and J genes are TRBV4-1 and TRBJ2-5; 15 nucleotides line up with TRBD2. CDR3 length: 20 residues. The J segment lost 7 bases and the V segment lost 0 bases, leaving 15 bases of the junction unmatched. Looked up from germline, CDR1 is MGHRA and CDR2 is YSYEKL. The CDR3 bases are TGCGCCAGCAGCCAAGAGCCCGCGCCGGGACTAGCGGGAGGTTATGGGACCCAGTACTTC. Its translation: CASSQEPAPGLAGGYGTQYF.

The CDR3 DNA is TGTGCCAGCAGCCACGGTACAGGGTCTAACTATGGCTACACCTTC. This gives the protein CASSHGTGSNYGYTF. The V gene is TRBV3-1 (or the pseudogene TRBV3-2), the J gene TRBJ1-2; maybe TRBD1 (6 bases). Germline V lookup: CDR1 LGHDT, CDR2 YNNKEL (reference sequence). This CDR3 has 15 residues. The germline V and J ends were trimmed by 3 bases and 0 bases, with 11 bases remaining between them.

The rearrangement links TRBV24-1 to TRBJ2-3, with 10 nucleotides matching TRBD1. V gave up 3 bases and J gave up 5 bases; unmatched junction bases: 10. The CDR3 length is 17 residues. The germline CDR1 and CDR2 sequences are KGHDR and SFDVKD. DNA of the CDR3: TGTGCCACCAGTGATCGAAATCCAGACAGGGGGCTAGATACGCAGTATTTT. This translates into CATSDRNPDRGLDTQYF.

The chain couples TRBV28 to TRBJ2-7; TRBD1 matches at 7 bases. Losses at the gene ends were 3 bases for V and 0 bases for J; bases not matched to a gene: 2. The CDR3 has 14 amino acids. Germline CDR1 and CDR2: MDHEN and SYDVKM. The CDR3 region is CASSLGQSSYEQYF. In nucleotides, the CDR3 is TGTGCCAGCAGTTTGGGACAGAGCTCCTACGAGCAGTACTTC.

The V call is TRBV4-3, the J call TRBJ2-6, with D unclear. CDR1 is LGHNA and CDR2 is YSLEER in the germline V gene. The CDR3 consists of 16 residues. The V gene lost 1 base and the J gene lost 0 bases, with 7 bases spanning the gap. This CDR3 reads CASSQVRYSGANVLTF. The CDR3 nucleotides are TGCGCCAGCAGCCAAGTTAGATACTCTGGGGCCAACGTCCTGACTTTC.

J is TRBJ2-5 and V is TRBV7-9; D perhaps matches TRBD2 (5 bases). CDR3 length equals 13 residues. CDR1 SEHNR and CDR2 FQNEAQ come from the germline V gene (reference sequence). Between the trimmed V and J ends, which lost 7 bases and 3 bases, there was a span of 12 bases. The CDR3 region is CASTTDWKETQYF. CDR3 in DNA: TGTGCCAGCACCACGGACTGGAAAGAGACCCAGTACTTC.

This rearrangement joins TRBV24-1 to TRBJ2-5; tentative D call: TRBD2 (6 bases). The CDR3 has 14 amino acids. Germline CDR1 reads KGHDR; CDR2 reads SFDVKD. V dropped 7 bases and J dropped 2 bases, with 13 bases sitting between them. The CDR3 reads CATSQSGPQETQYF. CDR3 DNA sequence: TGTGCCACCAGCCAAAGCGGGCCTCAAGAGACCCAGTACTTC.

The chain's CDR3 is CAWSSDRAREKLFF. In DNA, the CDR3 is TGTGCCTGGAGTTCGGACAGGGCTAGGGAAAAACTGTTTTTT. This chain uses TRBV30 with TRBJ1-4; TRBD1 matches at 8 bases. Germline V CDR1 and CDR2: GTSNPN, SVGIG (reference sequence). V was pared by 2 bases and J by 8 bases, with 7 bases of the junction left unmatched. This CDR3 contains 14 residues.

The chain joins TRBV6-5 to TRBJ2-5; 8 bases fit TRBD1. The CDR3 loop spans 15 amino acids. Per germline, CDR1 MNHEY and CDR2 SVGAGI. The V segment lost 5 bases and the J segment 4 bases; nucleotides outside the gene matches: 9. The CDR3 is CASSNDRGGGETQYF. In DNA form, the CDR3 reads TGTGCCAGCAGTAACGACAGGGGAGGTGGAGAGACCCAGTACTTC.

The V and J genes are TRBV5-1 and TRBJ1-1, with D possibly matching TRBD1 (5 bases). CDR3 length: 14 amino acids. Trimming took off 4 bases at V and 1 base at J, with 11 bases between the two ends. Germline CDR1 is SGHRS and CDR2 is YFSETQ. The CDR3 sequence is CASSAGHRNTEAFF. The CDR3 DNA reads TGCGCCAGCAGCGCAGGACATAGGAACACTGAAGCTTTCTTT. Drawing the rest from reference TRBV5-1 and TRBJ1-1, the complete variable domain is KAGVTQTPRYLIKTRGQQVTLSCSPISGHRSVSWYQQTPGQGLQFLFEYFSETQRNKGNFPGRFSGRQFSNSRSEMNVSTLELGDSALYLCASSAGHRNTEAFFGQGTRLTVV.

CDR3 sequence reads: CASSNALTGGASGYTF. The CDR3 DNA is TGTGCCAGCAGTAACGCCCTGACAGGGGGCGCGAGCGGCTACACCTTC. This chain links TRBV27 with TRBJ1-2; 10 nucleotides line up with TRBD1. The CDR3 has 16 residues. Germline CDR1 and CDR2: MNHEY and SMNVEV (reference sequence). V was clipped by 5 bases and J by 8 bases; unmatched bases: 14.

The V call is TRBV5-6, the J call TRBJ2-5, with TRBD2 identical over 7 bases. Germline V gives CDR1 SGHDT, CDR2 YYEEEE. The CDR3 has 18 amino acids. V was pared by 5 bases and J by 2 bases, with 18 bases of the junction left unmatched. The CDR3 protein is CASRSSGGGSPIQETQYF. The CDR3 coding sequence is TGTGCCAGCAGATCCTCGGGGGGTGGGTCCCCAATTCAAGAGACCCAGTACTTC.

In its sample, this clone was seen a few times. The chain recombines TRBV2 with TRBJ2-1; TRBD2 aligns across 9 bases. Germline V gene sequence: CDR1 SNHLY, CDR2 FYNNEI. The ends lost 6 bases at V and 6 bases at J; junction bases unmatched: 9. The CDR3 totals 15 residues. The CDR3 loop reads CASRVSAGGANEQFF. Here the CDR3 DNA reads TGTGCCAGCAGAGTCTCAGCGGGGGGCGCCAATGAGCAGTTCTTC.

The chain uses TRBV7-2 and TRBJ1-4; 7 nucleotides align to TRBD1. With 4 bases clipped from V and 1 base from J, the junction kept 6 bases outside the gene matches. The CDR3 covers 16 residues. Germline V gives CDR1 SGHTA, CDR2 FQGNSA. The CDR3 DNA sequence: TGTGCCAGCAGCTCAGGACAGGTGCGAACTAATGAAAAACTGTTTTTT. Amino acid sequence: CASSSGQVRTNEKLFF.

The V call is TRBV24-1, the J call TRBJ2-2; 10 positions match TRBD1. Germline-derived CDR1 and CDR2 are KGHDR and SFDVKD. Unmatched junction bases numbered 4, after V lost 2 bases and J lost 5 bases. The CDR3 consists of 16 residues. CDR3 residues: CATSDSDRGRTGELFF. For the CDR3, the DNA is TGTGCCACCAGTGATTCGGACAGGGGGAGAACCGGGGAGCTGTTTTTT.

The gene calls are TRBV28 and TRBJ2-7, with TRBD2 matching over 11 bases. J gave up 3 bases and V 4 bases, and 20 bases lay outside the gene matches. Germline lookup yields CDR1 MDHEN and CDR2 SYDVKM. This CDR3 is 20 amino acids long. Here the CDR3 DNA reads TGTGCCAGCAGTTACCCACTCCCTACTAGCGGGAGAGTCGGGAGCTACGAGCAGTACTTC. Translated, it gives CASSYPLPTSGRVGSYEQYF.

V and J are TRBV20-1 and TRBJ1-5; TRBD1 is a possible D gene (5 bases). The CDR3 has 11 residues. Germline assignment: CDR1 DFQATT and CDR2 SNEGSKA (reference sequence). CDR3 sequence reads: CSGGENQPQHF. The DNA of the CDR3 is TGCAGCGGGGGGGAGAATCAGCCCCAGCATTTT.

The CDR3 loop is CAISEILEGGDYGYTF. CDR3 in DNA: TGTGCCATCAGTGAAATTTTGGAAGGGGGAGACTATGGCTACACCTTC. The chain joins TRBV10-3 to TRBJ1-2; D may be TRBD1 (6 bases). The CDR3 runs to 16 residues. Trimming took 3 bases from V and 3 from J, leaving 17 bases between them. Germline CDR1 is ENHRY and CDR2 is SYGVKD.

This chain links TRBV27 with TRBJ1-2, with D maybe TRBD1 (5 bases). V was trimmed by 7 bases and J by 1 base, leaving 7 bases between them. The CDR3 loop spans 12 amino acids. Germline V gene lookup returns CDR1 MNHEY and CDR2 SMNVEV (reference sequence). CDR3 region: CASKQGNYGYTF. CDR3 DNA: TGTGCCAGCAAGCAGGGTAACTATGGCTACACCTTC.

The chain has TRBV11-3 and TRBJ1-3; 7 nucleotides match TRBD1. The germline V gene encodes CDR1 SGHNT and CDR2 YENEEA. This CDR3 contains 15 residues. J lost 4 bases, V lost 3 bases, and 6 bases had no gene match. CDR3 nucleotide sequence: TGTGCCAGCAGCTTGGGTACAGGGGCCGGAAACACCATATATTTT. This gives the protein CASSLGTGAGNTIYF.

The chain joins TRBV10-1 to TRBJ1-3; D may be TRBD1 (5 bases). This CDR3 contains 15 residues. Germline-derived CDR1 and CDR2 are WNHNN and SYGVQD (reference sequence). Trimming pared 0 bases from V and 2 bases from J, leaving 8 bases between. CDR3 bases: TGCGCCAGCAGTGAGTCGATAGGGGCTGGAAACACCATATATTTT. It encodes CASSESIGAGNTIYF.

This CDR3 reads CASSPGQRTNQPQHF. The CDR3 bases are TGTGCCAGCTCGCCGGGACAGCGAACTAATCAGCCCCAGCATTTT. V and J are TRBV18 and TRBJ1-5; 7 nucleotides align to TRBD1. Germline CDR1 reads KGHSH; CDR2 reads LQKENI. The junction had 9 bases not matched to a gene; V was cut back by 6 bases and J by 4 bases. The CDR3 has 15 amino acids.